The 18 T cell receptor beta chains in this list originate from one sample, sequenced in a study of T cells after yellow fever vaccination. Each CDR3 protein is one row after TCRdb ran MiXCR on the 5' RACE reads. The table has about 47,000 distinct CDR3 sequences, less than 9% seen once; the top ten hold 28%. Sequenced here: CD8+ T cells sorted from PBMCs, sampled more than 14 days after the first yellow fever vaccination. The origin of the receptors is a man between 18 and 29 years old who received the YFV17D yellow fever vaccine.

This clonotype was seen repeatedly, ten times or more. The chain joins TRBV7-9 to TRBJ1-1, with D perhaps matching TRBD1 (6 bases). This CDR3 comprises 15 residues. V was pared by 5 bases and J by 5 bases, with 18 bases between. Germline assignment: CDR1 SEHNR and CDR2 FQNEAQ (reference sequence). The CDR3 DNA reads as TGTGCCAGCAGCCCAAACCAGGCGACAGGAACTGAAGCTTTCTTT. Amino acids: CASSPNQATGTEAFF.

Many counts were recorded for this clonotype. J is TRBJ1-4 and V is TRBV6-5, with D perhaps matching TRBD1 (5 bases). Trimming stripped 7 bases from V and 0 bases from J, with 15 bases between. In germline, CDR1 is MNHEY, CDR2 SVGAGI. There are 16 residues in the CDR3. CDR3 DNA: TGTGCCAGCACCGACTTAGACAGATCAACTAATGAAAAACTGTTTTTT. Protein: CASTDLDRSTNEKLFF.

The V call is TRBV5-5, the J call TRBJ2-5, with 10 bases matching TRBD1. There are 16 residues in the CDR3. V lost 4 bases to trimming and J lost 1 base; unmatched junction nucleotides: 7. Germline CDR1 SGHKS, CDR2 YYEKEE (reference sequence). This chain's CDR3 is CASSPGQGIFQETQYF. CDR3 coding DNA: TGTGCCAGCAGCCCGGGACAGGGGATCTTCCAAGAGACCCAGTACTTC.

This clonotype was counted many times. The gene calls are TRBV4-3 and TRBJ2-1; TRBD2 matches 7 bases. The CDR3 runs 17 residues. Germline loops: CDR1 LGHNA, CDR2 YSLEER. After removal of 0 bases from V and 8 bases from J, the junction contained 13 bases not matched to a gene. CDR3 bases: TGCGCCAGCAGCCAAGATCCGGAGAGTGCGGCGGGGGATGAGCAGTTCTTC. Protein product: CASSQDPESAAGDEQFF.

This clonotype was seen repeatedly, ten times or more. The chain carries TRBV5-1 and TRBJ2-1, with 7 bases lining up with TRBD2. With 4 bases clipped from V and 0 bases from J, the junction kept 4 bases outside the gene matches. CDR1 and CDR2 from the germline V gene are SGHRS and YFSETQ. This CDR3 comprises 15 residues. The CDR3 spells CASSLRDYSYNEQFF. CDR3 nucleotide sequence: TGCGCCAGCAGCCTGCGGGACTACTCCTACAATGAGCAGTTCTTC.

Remarks on this clonotype: A clone one base away is much larger, so this may be a read error. The chain uses TRBV9 and TRBJ2-1, with D perhaps matching TRBD2 (7 bases). The V gene's germline CDR1 is SGDLS and CDR2 YYNGEE. The CDR3 extends over 16 amino acids. Written as DNA, the CDR3 is TGTGCCAGCGGCGTAGGGGGAGGGTTAAGGTACAATGAGCAGTTCTTC. Amino acids: CASGVGGGLRYNEQFF.

This chain connects TRBV5-1 to TRBJ2-3, with 11 positions matching TRBD2. Germline assignment: CDR1 SGHRS and CDR2 YFSETQ. The J segment lost 3 bases and the V segment lost 1 base, leaving 7 bases of the junction unmatched. This CDR3 contains 17 residues. Here the CDR3 reads CASSLKTSGVPTDTQYF. The CDR3 nucleotides are TGCGCCAGCAGCTTGAAGACTAGCGGGGTACCGACAGATACGCAGTATTTT. Full variable domain (missing parts from reference TRBV5-1 and TRBJ2-3): KAGVTQTPRYLIKTRGQQVTLSCSPISGHRSVSWYQQTPGQGLQFLFEYFSETQRNKGNFPGRFSGRQFSNSRSEMNVSTLELGDSALYLCASSLKTSGVPTDTQYFGPGTRLTVL.

This clonotype was seen many times. This chain joins TRBV5-4 and TRBJ2-2; TRBD2 aligns across 8 bases. Germline-derived CDR1 and CDR2 are SGHNT and YYREEE (reference sequence). The CDR3 extends over 14 amino acids. V lost 1 base and J lost 4; bases outside the gene matches: 0. CDR3 nucleotides: TGTGCCAGCAGCTTGACTAGCGGCACCGGGGAGCTGTTTTTT. Translation gives CASSLTSGTGELFF.

The sample holds many counts of this clonotype. The chain is built from TRBV5-1 and TRBJ2-1; 8 bases line up with TRBD1. The ends lost 2 bases at V and 3 bases at J; junction bases unmatched: 7. CDR1 is SGHRS, CDR2 YFSETQ, per germline. The CDR3 sequence is 16 residues long. The chain's CDR3 is CASSFLRDRYYNEQFF. For the CDR3, the DNA is TGCGCCAGCAGCTTCCTCCGGGACAGGTACTACAATGAGCAGTTCTTC.

This clonotype was detected ten times or more. This sequence joins TRBV6-2 or TRBV6-3 and TRBJ2-3; 9 positions match TRBD2. J lost 3 bases, V lost 8 bases, and 6 bases had no gene match. The CDR3 length is 14 residues. Germline V gene lookup returns CDR1 MNHEY and CDR2 SVGEGT. In DNA form, the CDR3 reads TGTGCCAGCGACGCGGGGGGGCCGACAGATACGCAGTATTTT. It codes for CASDAGGPTDTQYF.

The sample holds a few counts of this clonotype. The chain has TRBV19 and TRBJ1-5, with unresolved D. The V end was cut by 5 bases, the J end by 5 bases, with 10 bases between. This CDR3 has 13 residues. Germline V gene lookup returns CDR1 LNHDA and CDR2 SQIVND (reference sequence). The chain's CDR3 is CASSARRHQPQHF. The DNA of the CDR3 is TGTGCCAGTAGTGCTCGTCGGCATCAGCCCCAGCATTTT. Using reference TRBV19 and TRBJ1-5 for the parts outside the CDR3, the full variable domain is DGGITQSPKYLFRKEGQNVTLSCEQNLNHDAMYWYRQDPGQGLRLIYYSQIVNDFQKGDIAEGYSVSREKKESFPLTVTSAQKNPTAFYLCASSARRHQPQHFGDGTRLSIL.

J is TRBJ1-2 and V is TRBV20-1; tentative D call: TRBD1 (6 bases). CDR3 length: 15 amino acids. Germline-derived CDR1 and CDR2 are DFQATT and SNEGSKA (reference sequence). Trimming took off 0 bases at V and 2 bases at J, with 13 bases between the two ends. The CDR3 nucleotides are TGCAGTGCTAGAGATTCCGCCGGGGGCAACTATGGCTACACCTTC. Translating gives CSARDSAGGNYGYTF.

The chain couples TRBV7-9 to TRBJ1-5; D gene uncertain. Germline V lookup: CDR1 SEHNR, CDR2 FQNEAQ (reference sequence). The ends were cut back, 4 bases at V and 3 bases at J, with 4 bases in the middle. This CDR3 comprises 12 residues. CDR3 amino acids: CASSSPNQPQHF. The CDR3 DNA reads as TGTGCCAGCAGCTCTCCCAATCAGCCCCAGCATTTT.

This clonotype was observed at least ten times. V gene TRBV4-1 combines with J gene TRBJ1-1, with TRBD1 identical over 8 bases. The germline V gene encodes CDR1 MGHRA and CDR2 YSYEKL. After removal of 0 bases from V and 0 bases from J, the junction contained 6 bases not matched to a gene. The length of the CDR3 is 17 residues. The CDR3 reads CASSQDFYRGVNTEAFF. In nucleotides, the CDR3 is TGCGCCAGCAGCCAAGATTTCTACAGGGGGGTGAACACTGAAGCTTTCTTT.

Ten or more counts support this clonotype. CDR3 protein: CASSYGQGAGSGANVLTF. In DNA form, the CDR3 reads TGTGCCAGCAGTTACGGACAGGGGGCTGGGTCTGGGGCCAACGTCCTGACTTTC. V usage is TRBV6-5 and J usage is TRBJ2-6, with 11 bases that match TRBD1. The V gene's germline CDR1 is MNHEY and CDR2 SVGAGI. Trimming cost V 2 bases and J 1 base; bases outside gene matches: 4. The CDR3 has 18 residues.

The chain links TRBV12-3 or TRBV12-4 to TRBJ2-5; 7 nucleotides match TRBD2. CDR3 length equals 14 residues. With 5 bases clipped from V and 7 bases from J, the junction kept 10 bases outside the gene matches. The DNA of the CDR3 is TGTGCCAGCAGTCCCTTAGCGGGCGGTGGGACCCAGTACTTC. It specifies CASSPLAGGGTQYF.

The chain couples TRBV20-1 to TRBJ2-3, with D unclear. The V gene's germline CDR1 is DFQATT and CDR2 SNEGSKA (reference sequence). The CDR3 covers 12 residues. The CDR3 loop is CSNLPVSDTQYF. The CDR3 nucleotides read TGCAGCAACCTTCCGGTTTCAGATACGCAGTATTTT.

This clonotype was counted many times. Here the CDR3 reads CASSQVDLQGYGAFF. DNA of the CDR3: TGCGCCAGCAGCCAAGTTGATCTGCAGGGTTATGGAGCTTTCTTT. V usage is TRBV4-1 and J usage is TRBJ1-1, with a possible D match to TRBD1 (5 bases). The CDR3 has 15 amino acids. V was shortened by 1 base and J by 10 bases, with 19 bases between the two germline ends. The germline V gene has CDR1 MGHRA and CDR2 YSYEKL.